Reported below is one T cell receptor beta chain. TCRdb reprocessed the 5' RACE reads and reports one entry per CDR3 protein, with no DNA. Recorded for this sample: about 190,000 distinct CDR3 sequences. This specimen belongs to a study of T cells expressing NK-cell markers. The CDR3 contains 14 residues. CDR1 and CDR2 (germline): LNHDA, SQIVND (reference sequence). The chain uses TRBV19 and TRBJ2-1; TCRdb outputs TRBD1, but without DNA this stays unchecked. This TCR was recovered from a man aged 18-69 years in good health. The material sequenced was blood T cells: a sorted CD56 or NKG2C T cell subset, CD4+ or CD8+ T cells, or bulk PBMC T cells (not recorded which). The CDR3 loop reads CASSIRDSYNEQFF.